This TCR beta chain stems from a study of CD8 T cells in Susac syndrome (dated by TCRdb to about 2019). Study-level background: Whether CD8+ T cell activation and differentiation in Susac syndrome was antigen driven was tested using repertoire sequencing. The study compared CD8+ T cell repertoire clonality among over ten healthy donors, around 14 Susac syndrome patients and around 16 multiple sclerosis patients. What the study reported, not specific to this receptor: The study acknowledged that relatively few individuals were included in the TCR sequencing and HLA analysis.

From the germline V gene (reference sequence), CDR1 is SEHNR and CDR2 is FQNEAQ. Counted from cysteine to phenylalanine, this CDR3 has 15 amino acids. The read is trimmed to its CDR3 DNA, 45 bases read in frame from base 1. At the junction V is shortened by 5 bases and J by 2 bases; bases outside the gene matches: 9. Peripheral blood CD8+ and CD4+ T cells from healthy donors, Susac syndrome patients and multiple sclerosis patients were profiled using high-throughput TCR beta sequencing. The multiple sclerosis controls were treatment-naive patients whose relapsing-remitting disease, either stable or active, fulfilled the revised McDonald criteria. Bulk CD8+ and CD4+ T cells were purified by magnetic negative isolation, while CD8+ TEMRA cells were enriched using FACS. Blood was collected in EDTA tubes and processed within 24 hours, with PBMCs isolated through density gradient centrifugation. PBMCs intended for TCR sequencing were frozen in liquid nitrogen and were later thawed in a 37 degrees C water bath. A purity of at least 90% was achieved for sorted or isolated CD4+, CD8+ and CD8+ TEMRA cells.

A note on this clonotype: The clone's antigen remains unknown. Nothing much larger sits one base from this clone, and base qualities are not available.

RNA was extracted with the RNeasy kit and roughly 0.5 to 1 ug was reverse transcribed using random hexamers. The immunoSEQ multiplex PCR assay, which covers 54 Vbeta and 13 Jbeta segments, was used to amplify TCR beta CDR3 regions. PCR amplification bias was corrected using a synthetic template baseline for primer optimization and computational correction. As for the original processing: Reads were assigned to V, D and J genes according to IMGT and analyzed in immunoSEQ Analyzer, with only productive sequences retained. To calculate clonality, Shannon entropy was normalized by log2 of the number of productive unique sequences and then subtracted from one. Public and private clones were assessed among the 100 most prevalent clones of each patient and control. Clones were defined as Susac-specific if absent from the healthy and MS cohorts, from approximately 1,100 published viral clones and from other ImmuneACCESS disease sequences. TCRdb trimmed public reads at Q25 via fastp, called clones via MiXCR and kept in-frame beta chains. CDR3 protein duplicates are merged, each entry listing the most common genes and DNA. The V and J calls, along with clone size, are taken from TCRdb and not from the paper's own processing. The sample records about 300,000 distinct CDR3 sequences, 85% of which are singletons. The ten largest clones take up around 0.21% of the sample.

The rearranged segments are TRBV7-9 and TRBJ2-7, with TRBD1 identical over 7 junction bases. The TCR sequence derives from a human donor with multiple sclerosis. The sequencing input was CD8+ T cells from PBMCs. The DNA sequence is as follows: TGTGCCAGCAGCACGGGGACAGTAAGTGCCTACGAGCAGTACTTC. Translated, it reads CASSTGTVSAYEQYF.